The clone carrying this T cell receptor (beta chain) has only a few counts. Its specificity is not known. This entry comes from a study of shared clonotypes between healthy human individuals. In the study overall: Three CD4 naive, three CD4 memory, two CD8 naive and one CD8 memory plate were used per donor.

Subsets obtained from CD4+ cells comprised CD45RA+ naive and CD45RA-negative memory cells. This CDR3 contains 15 residues. The germline V gene encodes CDR1 MNHEY and CDR2 SMNVEV (reference sequence). V lost 5 bases and J 2 bases, leaving 16 bases between the germline ends. The method was immunoSEQ multiplex PCR; TCRdb's version includes in-frame clones alone and lacks a portion of them. The sample yields some 1,100,000 clones, roughly 74% seen once. Study-wide results and caveats: Clonotype sharing among donors was thought likely to change with sequencing depth.

The sequence derives from a young man in good health. Some clones in this sample may be carry-over from other donors' samples. The chain joins TRBV27 to TRBJ2-7; a weak D match, TRBD2 (5 bases). Input material: memory CD4+ T cells from PBMCs. The subset was: CD45RA-negative fraction. In nucleotides, the CDR3 is TGTGCCAGCAGTAAAGACGGGATCAACCCCTACGAGCAGTACTTC. It yields the protein CASSKDGINPYEQYF.